This TCR beta chain was observed in a study of T cell responses to AZD1222 COVID-19 vaccine. The junction had 3 bases not matched to a gene; V was cut back by 3 bases and J by 2 bases. The germline V gene has CDR1 MGHDK and CDR2 SYGVNS. CDR3 length: 14 residues. To note about this clone: No antigen is known for it.

This table comes from immunoSEQ multiplex PCR, and its TCRdb copy is limited to in-frame clones, with some not included. The sample records roughly 100,000 clones, 92% being singletons. Notes on the study in general: No repertoire was sampled before or during the peak T cell response, only after it.

The rearrangement uses TRBV25-1 and TRBJ2-7, with TRBD1 matching over 8 bases. Sequenced material: peripheral blood, taken on day 0 of AZD1222 vaccination. The sequence was obtained from an adult in good health. CDR3 region: CASSDLTGAYEQYF. DNA of the CDR3: TGTGCCAGCAGTGACCTGACAGGGGCCTACGAGCAGTACTTC.